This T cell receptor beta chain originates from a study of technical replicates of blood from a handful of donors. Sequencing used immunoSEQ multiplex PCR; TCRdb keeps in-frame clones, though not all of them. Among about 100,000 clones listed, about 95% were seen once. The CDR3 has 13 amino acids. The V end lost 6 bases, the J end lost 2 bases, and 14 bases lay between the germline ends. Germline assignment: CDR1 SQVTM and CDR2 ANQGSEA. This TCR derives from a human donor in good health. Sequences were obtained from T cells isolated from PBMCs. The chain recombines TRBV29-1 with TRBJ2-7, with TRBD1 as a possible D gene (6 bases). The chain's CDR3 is CSVLTGITYEQYF. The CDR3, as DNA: TGCAGCGTGTTAACAGGGATAACCTACGAGCAGTACTTC.